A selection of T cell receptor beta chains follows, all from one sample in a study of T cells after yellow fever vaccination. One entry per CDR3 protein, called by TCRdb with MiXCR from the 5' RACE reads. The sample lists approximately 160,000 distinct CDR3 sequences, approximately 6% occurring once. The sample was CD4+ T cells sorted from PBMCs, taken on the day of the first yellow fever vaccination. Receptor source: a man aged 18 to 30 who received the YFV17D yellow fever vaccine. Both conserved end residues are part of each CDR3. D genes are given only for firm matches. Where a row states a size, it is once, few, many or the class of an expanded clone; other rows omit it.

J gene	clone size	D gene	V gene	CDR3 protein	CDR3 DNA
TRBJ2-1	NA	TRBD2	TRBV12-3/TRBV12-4	CASSFGGGALNEQFF	TGTGCCAGCAGTTTCGGCGGGGGGGCTCTGAATGAGCAGTTCTTC
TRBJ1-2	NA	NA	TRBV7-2	CASSFPNNGYTF	TGTGCCAGCAGCTTTCCTAACAATGGCTACACCTTC
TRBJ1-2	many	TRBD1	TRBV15	CATSRDLGTRQGGHGYTF	TGTGCCACCAGCAGAGATCTTGGAACTCGACAGGGTGGTCATGGCTACACCTTC
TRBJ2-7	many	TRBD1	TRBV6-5	CASSYRRAGGEQYF	TGTGCCAGCAGTTACCGTAGGGCAGGGGGCGAGCAGTACTTC
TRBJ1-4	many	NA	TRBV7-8	CASSSDPATNEKLFF	TGTGCCAGCAGCTCGGACCCTGCAACTAATGAAAAACTGTTTTTT
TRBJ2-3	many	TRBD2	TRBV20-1	CSAPLLAGGGDTQYF	TGCAGTGCTCCTCTCCTGGCGGGGGGAGGAGATACGCAGTATTTT
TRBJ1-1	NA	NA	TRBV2	CATNSGGAVAAFF	TGTGCCACCAATTCCGGGGGGGCGGTTGCGGCTTTCTTT
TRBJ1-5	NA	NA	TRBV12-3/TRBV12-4	CASSLSRGVQPQHF	TGTGCCAGCAGTTTATCAAGGGGGGTGCAGCCCCAGCATTTT
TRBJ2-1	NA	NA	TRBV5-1	CASSLNRDKAQFF	TGCGCCAGCAGCTTGAATAGGGACAAAGCGCAGTTCTTC
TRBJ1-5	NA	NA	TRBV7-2	CASSPSKGFQPQHF	TGTGCCAGCAGCCCTTCGAAGGGATTTCAGCCCCAGCATTTT
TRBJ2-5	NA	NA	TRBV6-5	CASSFFGGETQYF	TGTGCCAGCAGTTTCTTCGGAGGTGAGACCCAGTACTTC
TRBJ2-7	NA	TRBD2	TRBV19	CASSRTSVYEQYF	TGTGCCAGTAGCCGGACTAGCGTCTACGAGCAGTACTTC
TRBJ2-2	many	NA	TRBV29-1	CSVAGTSNTGELFF	TGCAGCGTGGCCGGAACATCGAACACCGGGGAGCTGTTTTTT
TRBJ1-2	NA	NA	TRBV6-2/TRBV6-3	CASSPLPGRRVDGYTF	TGTGCCAGCAGTCCTCTCCCGGGACGCCGTGTTGATGGCTACACCTTC
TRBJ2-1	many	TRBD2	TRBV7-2	CASSSGLAVNEQFF	TGTGCCAGCAGCTCGGGACTAGCGGTTAATGAGCAGTTCTTC
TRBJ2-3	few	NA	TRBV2	CASSPGGQSLAHTDTQYF	TGTGCCAGCAGTCCCGGAGGACAGTCCTTGGCGCACACAGATACGCAGTATTTT
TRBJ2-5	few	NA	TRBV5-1	CASSLVVGGVQETQYF	TGCGCCAGCAGCTTGGTGGTCGGGGGAGTCCAAGAGACCCAGTACTTC
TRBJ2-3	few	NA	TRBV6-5	CASRVGLTDTQYF	TGTGCCAGCAGAGTTGGCCTCACGGATACGCAGTATTTT
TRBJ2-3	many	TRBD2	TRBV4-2	CASSPRSFSGGRTAGTQYF	TGTGCCAGCAGCCCACGGAGCTTTAGCGGGGGGCGTACAGCTGGTACGCAGTATTTT
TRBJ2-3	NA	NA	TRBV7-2	CASSLGPVTDTQYF	TGTGCCAGCAGCTTAGGCCCCGTCACAGATACGCAGTATTTT
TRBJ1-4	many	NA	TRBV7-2	CASSLVGARAFEKLFF	TGTGCCAGCAGCTTAGTAGGGGCCAGGGCCTTCGAAAAACTGTTTTTT
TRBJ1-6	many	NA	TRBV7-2	CASSVGGGIPPLHF	TGTGCCAGCAGCGTAGGAGGGGGAATCCCCCCCCTCCACTTT
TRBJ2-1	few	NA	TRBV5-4	CASSLIGSYNEQFF	TGTGCCAGCAGCTTGATCGGCAGCTACAATGAGCAGTTCTTC
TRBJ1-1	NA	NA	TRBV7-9	CASSLGTLVNTEAFF	TGTGCCAGCAGCCTCGGGACACTCGTGAACACTGAAGCTTTCTTT
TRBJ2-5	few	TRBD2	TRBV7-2	CASSLSAGGETQYF	TGTGCCAGCAGCTTATCTGCGGGGGGAGAGACCCAGTACTTC
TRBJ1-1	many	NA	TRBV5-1	CASSDPNTEAFF	TGCGCCAGCAGTGACCCGAACACTGAAGCTTTCTTT
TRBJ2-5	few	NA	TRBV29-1	CSVVDPETQYF	TGCAGCGTTGTCGATCCAGAGACCCAGTACTTC
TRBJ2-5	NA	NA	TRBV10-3	CAISPGGEEETQYF	TGTGCCATCAGCCCCGGGGGAGAGGAAGAGACCCAGTACTTC
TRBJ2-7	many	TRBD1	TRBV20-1	CSARPQGAPYEQYF	TGCAGTGCTAGGCCGCAGGGGGCCCCATACGAGCAGTACTTC
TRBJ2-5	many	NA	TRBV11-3	CASSLGSWETQYF	TGTGCCAGCAGCTTAGGCAGCTGGGAGACCCAGTACTTC
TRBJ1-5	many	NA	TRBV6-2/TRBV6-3	CASRKDPISNQPQHF	TGTGCCAGCAGAAAAGACCCGATTAGCAATCAGCCCCAGCATTTT
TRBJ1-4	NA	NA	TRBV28	CASNLGGNAEKLFF	TGTGCCAGCAACCTGGGAGGGAACGCTGAAAAACTGTTTTTT
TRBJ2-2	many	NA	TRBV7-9	CASSLAGGITGELFF	TGTGCCAGCAGCTTAGCGGGGGGTATCACCGGGGAGCTGTTTTTT
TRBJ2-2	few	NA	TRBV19	CASARYPGDTGELFF	TGTGCCAGCGCTAGGTACCCGGGGGACACCGGGGAGCTGTTTTTT
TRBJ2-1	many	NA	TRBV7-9	CASSLWGLEGEQFF	TGTGCCAGCAGCCTCTGGGGATTAGAGGGTGAGCAGTTCTTC
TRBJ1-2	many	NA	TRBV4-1	CASSQESTGGSGYTF	TGCGCCAGCAGCCAAGAATCGACCGGGGGGTCTGGCTACACCTTC
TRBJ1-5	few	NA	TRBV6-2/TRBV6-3	CASSYSLRLNLLQHF	TGTGCCAGCAGTTATTCCCTACGGTTAAATCTTCTCCAGCATTTT
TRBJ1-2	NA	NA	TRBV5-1	CASSRDRSNYGYTF	TGCGCCAGCAGCCGGGATCGTAGTAACTATGGCTACACCTTC
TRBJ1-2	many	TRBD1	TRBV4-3	CASSQVQGNYGYTF	TGCGCCAGCAGCCAAGTACAGGGGAACTATGGCTACACCTTC
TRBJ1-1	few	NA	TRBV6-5	CASSWVGFRTEAFF	TGTGCCAGCAGTTGGGTGGGGTTCAGAACTGAAGCTTTCTTT
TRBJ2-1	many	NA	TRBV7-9	CASSSGLIGNEQFF	TGTGCCAGCAGCTCGGGGCTTATAGGCAATGAGCAGTTCTTC
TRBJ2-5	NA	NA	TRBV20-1	CSAVPASGAGETQYF	TGCAGTGCCGTTCCCGCTTCCGGCGCCGGAGAGACCCAGTACTTC
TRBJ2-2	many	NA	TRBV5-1	CASREQFANTGELFF	TGCGCCAGCAGGGAGCAGTTCGCGAACACCGGGGAGCTGTTTTTT
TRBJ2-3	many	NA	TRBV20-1	CSARVGGGSSTDTQYF	TGCAGTGCTAGAGTAGGTGGCGGTTCTAGCACAGATACGCAGTATTTT
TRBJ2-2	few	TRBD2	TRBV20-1	CSARDLGPWAGGNTGELFF	TGCAGTGCTAGAGACCTGGGGCCTTGGGCGGGGGGGAACACCGGGGAGCTGTTTTTT
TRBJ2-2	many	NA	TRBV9	CASSVQQTGTGELFF	TGTGCCAGCAGCGTCCAGCAAACAGGGACCGGGGAGCTGTTTTTT
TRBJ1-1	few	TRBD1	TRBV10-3	CAISDTGAWNTEAFF	TGTGCCATCAGTGATACAGGGGCCTGGAACACTGAAGCTTTCTTT
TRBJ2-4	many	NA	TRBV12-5	CASGLGTPAKNIQYF	TGTGCTAGTGGTTTAGGGACTCCAGCCAAAAACATTCAGTACTTC
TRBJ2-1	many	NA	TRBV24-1	CATSDRSSYNEQFF	TGTGCCACCAGCGACAGATCCTCCTACAATGAGCAGTTCTTC
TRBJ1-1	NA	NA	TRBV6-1	CASSASTESVAFF	TGTGCCAGCAGCGCGTCGACAGAATCAGTAGCTTTCTTT